This TCR beta chain appears in the sequencing data of a study of breast tumors, draining lymph nodes, adjacent tissues. Whole-study results and caveats: Findings are consistent with lymph node origin and intratumoral expansion of most tumor T cells.

TCRdb analysed the multiplex PCR reads with MiXCR anew, one entry per CDR3 protein. The repertoire includes 200,000 to 300,000 distinct CDR3 sequences, over 25% of them detected once, and roughly 1.2% sits in the top ten. The lymph nodes were axillary draining lymph nodes from breast cancer patients. This clonotype was seen at least ten times. Antigen specificity is unknown. The sequenced material came from axillary lymph node tissue. This TCR was sampled from a female donor with breast cancer. Some clones in this sample may be carry-over from other donors' samples.

The CDR3 DNA sequence: TGTGCCAGCAGCGCCCGGCGGGGGGATAACACAGATACGCAGTATTTT. Translation gives CASSARRGDNTDTQYF. The chain links TRBV9 to TRBJ2-3; 8 bases agree with TRBD2. In germline, CDR1 is SGDLS, CDR2 YYNGEE. V lost 3 bases and J lost 2; bases outside the gene matches: 8. The CDR3 has 16 amino acids.